The clone carrying this T cell receptor beta chain was seen only a few times. Its target is unknown. The data are from a study of blood T cells in healthy people across ages. Study-level points and caveats: Diversity of TCR beta per million T cells declined in a roughly linear way with age.

Together with a sample-barcoded 5' primer, a J-beta primer mix was included in a second PCR lasting about 6 to 11 cycles. Individual samples furnished no less than 2.5 million CDR3-containing paired-end reads apiece. Each CDR3 protein gets one entry after TCRdb re-called the 5' RACE reads with MiXCR. The data hold approximately 810,000 distinct CDR3 sequences, with more than 25% observed a single time. Germline loops: CDR1 DFQATT, CDR2 SNEGSKA (reference sequence). CDR3 length: 19 amino acids. The V gene end was trimmed by 6 bases and the J gene end by 2 bases; junction bases not matched to a gene: 16.

The clonotype comes from an elderly woman in good health. The genes are TRBV20-1 and TRBJ2-5, with TRBD2 matching 15 bases. Sequencing input: blood. CDR3 coding DNA: TGCAGTGCCTCAACCGGACTAGCGGGGGGGCGGATCGCGCAAGAGACCCAGTACTTC. This codes for CSASTGLAGGRIAQETQYF.